The 25 T cell receptor beta chains reported below all come from one sample, sequenced in a study of T cells in Graves' hyperthyroidism and ophthalmopathy. Amplified regions were TCR beta CDR3 sequences from RNA transcripts. The TCR CDR3 was amplified in a first-round RT-PCR using the HTBI primer set. MiXCR, applied by TCRdb to the multiplex PCR reads, yields one record per CDR3 protein. Of hundreds of thousands of distinct CDR3 sequences listed, approximately 15% were seen once; the top ten hold about a tenth. The source material was blood. The origin of the receptors is a woman younger than 30 with Graves' hyperthyroidism.

This clonotype was recorded many times. The chain employs TRBV28 and TRBJ2-7, with TRBD1 matching over 7 bases. With V trimmed by 6 bases and J by 1 base, 12 bases remained unmatched. The CDR3 runs 16 residues. CDR1 is MDHEN, CDR2 SYDVKM, per germline. CDR3 sequence reads: CASSPHPGQRSYEQYF. As DNA, the CDR3 is TGTGCCAGCAGCCCCCACCCGGGACAGAGGTCCTACGAGCAGTACTTC.

This clonotype was seen a few times. This chain links TRBV18 with TRBJ2-4, with unresolved D. The length of the CDR3 is 15 residues. Germline CDR1 is KGHSH and CDR2 is LQKENI. The V gene lost 0 bases and the J gene lost 3 bases, with 9 bases spanning the gap. CDR3 nucleotides: TGTGCCAGCTCACCACCGGCAGGAGACAAAAACATTCAGTACTTC. This encodes CASSPPAGDKNIQYF.

This clonotype appeared many times. The V and J genes are TRBV7-8 and TRBJ1-5; D might be TRBD1 (6 bases). CDR3 length: 14 residues. V was clipped by 5 bases and J by 8 bases, with 16 bases between them. Germline CDR1 reads SGHVS; CDR2 reads FQNEAQ. This CDR3 reads CASSLNRDLEPQHF. CDR3 DNA sequence: TGTGCCAGCAGCCTAAACAGGGATCTTGAGCCCCAGCATTTT.

CDR3 coding DNA: TGCAGCGTTTGCCCCTACAGGGACACTGAAGCTTTCTTT. Translating it yields CSVCPYRDTEAFF. This chain uses TRBV29-1 with TRBJ1-1; D is perhaps TRBD1 (6 bases). The germline CDR1 and CDR2 sequences are SQVTM and ANQGSEA. V shed 5 bases and J shed 3 bases, with 13 bases lying between them. The CDR3 has 13 residues.

This clonotype was seen a few times. This chain joins TRBV12-3 or TRBV12-4 and TRBJ1-2, with 9 bases that match TRBD1. Trimming at V came to 5 bases and at J to 4 bases, leaving 5 bases not matched to a gene. The CDR3 sequence is 14 residues long. The CDR3 DNA sequence: TGTGCCAGCAGTCCCTTGGACAGGGGCTATGGCTACACCTTC. Its protein is CASSPLDRGYGYTF.

This clonotype appeared many times. This chain links TRBV29-1 with TRBJ2-7; 7 bases agree with TRBD1. The CDR3 sequence is 13 residues long. Germline V gene lookup returns CDR1 SQVTM and CDR2 ANQGSEA. With V trimmed by 4 bases and J by 5 bases, 8 bases remained unmatched. The CDR3 spells CSVATGSPHEQYF. The CDR3 nucleotides read TGCAGCGTTGCGACAGGGTCCCCCCACGAGCAGTACTTC.

This clonotype was detected only a few times. The chain employs TRBV24-1 and TRBJ2-3; D perhaps matches TRBD2 (6 bases). The CDR3 has 15 residues. In germline, CDR1 is KGHDR, CDR2 SFDVKD. Trimming took 4 bases from V and 2 from J, leaving 12 bases between them. The DNA of the CDR3 is TGTGCCACCAGTGAGACGACTAGTGCCACAGATACGCAGTATTTT. It yields the protein CATSETTSATDTQYF.

Regarding this clonotype: Since a much larger clone is just one base distant, this may be a read error. The chain employs TRBV6-4 and TRBJ2-1; possibly TRBD1 or TRBD2 for D (7 bases each). The CDR3 is 13 amino acids. With 10 bases removed from V and 10 bases from J, the gap between germline ends came to 20 bases. Germline loops: CDR1 MRHNA, CDR2 SNTAGT. Here the CDR3 DNA reads TGTGCCACATTTTCCAGGGGGGGCTACGAGCAGTTCTTC. It is translated as CATFSRGGYEQFF.

The gene calls are TRBV7-9 and TRBJ2-3, with TRBD1 identical over 9 bases. Germline-derived CDR1 and CDR2 are SEHNR and FQNEAQ (reference sequence). The V and J ends lost 4 bases and 4 bases, in that order; junction bases with no gene match: 3. The CDR3 length is 14 residues. CDR3 sequence (DNA): TGTGCCAGCAGCTCCTACAGGGGGCCAGATACGCAGTATTTT. This codes for CASSSYRGPDTQYF.

This chain joins TRBV11-2 and TRBJ1-1; D unresolved. This CDR3 region has 14 residues. The ends were cut back, 6 bases at V and 5 bases at J, with 16 bases in the middle. Germline CDR1 SGHAT, CDR2 FQNNGV. CDR3 amino acids: CASSLSRLVTEAFF. In nucleotides, the CDR3 is TGTGCCAGCAGTCTAAGCCGACTAGTAACTGAAGCTTTCTTT.

This clonotype was found many times. V is TRBV2 and J is TRBJ2-1; tentative D call: TRBD2 (5 bases). V was trimmed by 4 bases and J by 2 bases, leaving 9 bases between them. Germline CDR1 SNHLY, CDR2 FYNNEI. The CDR3 consists of 14 residues. CDR3: CASSVERPYNEQFF. The CDR3 DNA reads TGTGCCAGCAGTGTGGAGCGGCCCTACAATGAGCAGTTCTTC.

This clonotype came up a few times. This rearrangement joins TRBV4-1 to TRBJ1-6; D unresolved. V lost 3 bases and J lost 0, with 9 bases in between. CDR1 and CDR2 from the germline V gene are MGHRA and YSYEKL. The CDR3 covers 16 residues. The CDR3: CASSQAFSSYNSPLHF. CDR3 nucleotide sequence: TGCGCCAGCAGCCAGGCTTTTAGCTCCTATAATTCACCCCTCCACTTT.

This clonotype showed up just once. The gene calls are TRBV9 and TRBJ1-1; D is possibly TRBD1 (6 bases). There are 13 residues in the CDR3. The V end lost 2 bases, the J end lost 10 bases, and 15 bases lay between the germline ends. Germline lookup yields CDR1 SGDLS and CDR2 YYNGEE. The CDR3 coding sequence is TGTGCCAGCAGCGTGGACAATCAGGGGTTAGCTTTCTTT. It yields the protein CASSVDNQGLAFF.

This clonotype was recorded at least ten times. This chain links TRBV24-1 with TRBJ2-7; maybe TRBD1 (6 bases). Per the germline V gene, CDR1 is KGHDR and CDR2 is SFDVKD. V gave up 0 bases and J gave up 5 bases, with 13 bases separating them. The CDR3 length is 15 residues. DNA of the CDR3: TGTGCCACCAGTGATTTGCCCTCCCAGGGGAACGAGCAGTACTTC. This encodes CATSDLPSQGNEQYF.

This clonotype was found a few times. The chain uses TRBV12-3 or TRBV12-4 and TRBJ1-2; 8 bases map to TRBD1. J gave up 1 base and V 5 bases, and 3 bases lay outside the gene matches. CDR3 length: 14 amino acids. CDR3 nucleotides: TGTGCCAGCAGTCGGACAGGGATTAACTATGGCTACACCTTC. It encodes CASSRTGINYGYTF.

The table lists this clonotype with many counts. The chain recombines TRBV20-1 with TRBJ1-5; 7 bases fit TRBD1. Trimming at V came to 3 bases and at J to 0 bases, leaving 5 bases not matched to a gene. There are 15 residues in the CDR3. Germline CDR1 reads DFQATT; CDR2 reads SNEGSKA (reference sequence). This chain's CDR3 is CSASTGVNSNQPQHF. In DNA, the CDR3 is TGCAGTGCTAGCACAGGGGTTAATAGCAATCAGCCCCAGCATTTT.

V is TRBV7-9 and J is TRBJ2-5; no reliable D call. Per germline, CDR1 SEHNR and CDR2 FQNEAQ (reference sequence). V was trimmed by 5 bases and J by 4 bases, leaving 14 bases between them. The CDR3 totals 14 residues. CDR3 sequence reads: CASSHRKGRETQYF. The CDR3 DNA is TGTGCCAGCAGCCACCGAAAGGGCAGAGAGACCCAGTACTTC.

This clonotype has ten or more counts. The chain is built from TRBV12-3 or TRBV12-4 and TRBJ2-1; 8 positions match TRBD2. The CDR3 covers 16 residues. With 6 bases clipped from V and 9 bases from J, the junction kept 16 bases outside the gene matches. CDR3 sequence reads: CASSSRVGRAGGEQFF. CDR3 sequence (DNA): TGTGCCAGCAGCTCTCGAGTCGGGAGGGCGGGTGGTGAGCAGTTCTTC.

This clonotype has ten or more counts. CDR3 amino acids: CSASLSPGNTEAFF. CDR3 bases: TGCAGTGCTAGCCTTTCACCCGGTAACACTGAAGCTTTCTTT. The chain joins TRBV20-1 to TRBJ1-1; D is uncertain. Germline values: CDR1 DFQATT, CDR2 SNEGSKA (reference sequence). This CDR3 is built from 14 residues. V was cut by 3 bases and J by 2 bases, with 13 bases left in between.

This clonotype appeared a few times. V and J are TRBV7-3 and TRBJ2-3; TRBD1 or TRBD2 may be the D gene (5 bases each). The CDR3 runs 15 residues. Germline V lookup: CDR1 SGHTA, CDR2 FQGTGA. Trimming left V 5 bases short and J 1 base short, with 13 bases between. This chain's CDR3 is CASSKTGSGTDTQYF. In DNA form, the CDR3 reads TGTGCCAGCAGCAAAACAGGTAGCGGCACAGATACGCAGTATTTT.

This clonotype was picked up many times. J is TRBJ2-5 and V is TRBV10-3; 10 bases are a match to TRBD2. V dropped 2 bases and J dropped 6; count of bases not matched to a gene: 6. Germline CDR1 reads ENHRY; CDR2 reads SYGVKD. The CDR3 is made up of 15 amino acids. DNA for the CDR3: TGTGCCATCAGTGAGCAACTAGCGGGGAGACAGACCCAGTACTTC. It is translated as CAISEQLAGRQTQYF.

Ten or more counts support this clonotype. This chain connects TRBV2 to TRBJ2-7, with a tentative D call TRBD2 (6 bases). V was cut by 6 bases and J by 6 bases, with 18 bases left in between. Germline lookup yields CDR1 SNHLY and CDR2 FYNNEI. The CDR3 consists of 14 residues. This CDR3 reads CASSKRSEGSEQYF. The CDR3 DNA reads as TGTGCCAGCAGCAAGAGGTCGGAGGGGAGCGAGCAGTACTTC.

This clonotype occurred a few times. The chain has TRBV6-6 and TRBJ1-1, with D possibly matching TRBD1 (6 bases). The CDR3 consists of 15 residues. From germline, CDR1 is MNHNY and CDR2 SVGAGI (reference sequence). V was clipped by 2 bases and J by 0 bases, with 10 bases between them. CDR3 sequence: CASSYRDKMNTEAFF. The CDR3 DNA reads TGTGCCAGCAGTTACCGGGACAAGATGAACACTGAAGCTTTCTTT.

There are many counts of this clonotype. The chain uses TRBV30 and TRBJ2-3, with a tentative D call TRBD1 (7 bases). This CDR3 is built from 13 residues. Germline CDR1 GTSNPN, CDR2 SVGIG (reference sequence). The V end lost 1 base, the J end lost 5 bases, and 10 bases lay between the germline ends. CDR3 bases: TGTGCCTGGAGTGGGCAGGGGGGAGATACGCAGTATTTT. It is translated as CAWSGQGGDTQYF.

This clonotype was seen many times. This chain connects TRBV7-2 to TRBJ2-1, with TRBD2 identical over 8 bases. After removal of 3 bases from V and 7 bases from J, the junction contained 11 bases not matched to a gene. This CDR3 region has 16 residues. Germline V gene data show CDR1 as SGHTA and CDR2 as FQGNSA. The CDR3 sequence: CASSLGFAGGLNEQFF. Here the CDR3 DNA reads TGTGCCAGCAGCTTGGGTTTCGCGGGAGGTCTAAATGAGCAGTTCTTC. Full variable domain (rest looked up from reference TRBV7-2 and TRBJ2-1): GAGVSQSPSNKVTEKGKDVELRCDPISGHTALYWYRQSLGQGLEFLIYFQGNSAPDKSGLPSDRFSAERTGGSVSTLTIQRTQQEDSAVYLCASSLGFAGGLNEQFFGPGTRLTVL.